The source of this TCR beta chain is a study of blood T cell repertoires in COVID-19. About the research overall: COVID-19 samples from acute and convalescent phases originated in the United States, Italy and Spain. Sources were T cells, B-cell-depleted T cells, or PBMCs; the material itself was cDNA or gDNA.

The length of the CDR3 is 14 residues. Germline CDR1 reads SGHDT; CDR2 reads YYEEEE. Trimming at V came to 4 bases and at J to 5 bases, leaving 5 bases not matched to a gene. Per the original methods: By means of reference gene primer amplification, nucleated cell counts were estimated. Assay: immunoSEQ multiplex PCR; the TCRdb copy retains only in-frame clones and omits some. V and J calls and clone size follow that table, whereas D and trimming were derived from the DNA. The sample lists roughly 340,000 clones; around nine tenths were seen once. This TCR came from a woman aged 18-30 years who had recovered from COVID-19. V and J are TRBV5-6 and TRBJ1-1; 10 bases are a match to TRBD1. Specimen: peripheral blood. The CDR3: CASSQDRGRTEAFF. The CDR3 nucleotides read TGTGCCAGCAGCCAAGACAGGGGGCGGACTGAAGCTTTCTTT.